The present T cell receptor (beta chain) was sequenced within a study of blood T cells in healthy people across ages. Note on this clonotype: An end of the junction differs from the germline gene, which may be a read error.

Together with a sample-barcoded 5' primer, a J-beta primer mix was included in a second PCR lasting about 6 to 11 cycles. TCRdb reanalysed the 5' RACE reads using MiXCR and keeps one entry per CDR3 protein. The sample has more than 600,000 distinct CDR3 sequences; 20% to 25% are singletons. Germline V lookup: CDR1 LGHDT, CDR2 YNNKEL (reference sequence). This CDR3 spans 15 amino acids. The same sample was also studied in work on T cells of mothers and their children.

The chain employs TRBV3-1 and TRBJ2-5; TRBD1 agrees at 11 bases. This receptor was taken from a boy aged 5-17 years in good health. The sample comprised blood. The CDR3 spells CASSLGTGGREAQYF. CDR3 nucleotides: TGTGCCAGCAGCCTTGGGACAGGGGGAAGAGAGGCCCAGTACTTC.